This TCR beta chain appears in the sequencing data of a study of blood T cell repertoires in COVID-19. CDR1 is LGHDT and CDR2 is YNNKEL in the germline V gene (reference sequence). This CDR3 comprises 14 residues. V dropped 1 base and J dropped 6 bases, with 7 bases sitting between them. As handled by the study authors: Amplification of reference gene primers provided the estimated nucleated cell counts. Produced via immunoSEQ multiplex PCR; TCRdb's table is partial and in-frame only. V and J calls and clone size are copied from that table; D and trimming were computed from the DNA. The table has about 39,000 clones, around 95% seen once.

This sequence joins TRBV3-1 (or the pseudogene TRBV3-2) and TRBJ1-6; D not resolved. This TCR derives from a human donor with active COVID-19. The donor label of this sample is uncertain. Sample: peripheral blood. The CDR3 bases are TGTGCCAGCAGCCAAGCTACCATTAATTCACCCCTCCACTTT. Its translation: CASSQATINSPLHF.